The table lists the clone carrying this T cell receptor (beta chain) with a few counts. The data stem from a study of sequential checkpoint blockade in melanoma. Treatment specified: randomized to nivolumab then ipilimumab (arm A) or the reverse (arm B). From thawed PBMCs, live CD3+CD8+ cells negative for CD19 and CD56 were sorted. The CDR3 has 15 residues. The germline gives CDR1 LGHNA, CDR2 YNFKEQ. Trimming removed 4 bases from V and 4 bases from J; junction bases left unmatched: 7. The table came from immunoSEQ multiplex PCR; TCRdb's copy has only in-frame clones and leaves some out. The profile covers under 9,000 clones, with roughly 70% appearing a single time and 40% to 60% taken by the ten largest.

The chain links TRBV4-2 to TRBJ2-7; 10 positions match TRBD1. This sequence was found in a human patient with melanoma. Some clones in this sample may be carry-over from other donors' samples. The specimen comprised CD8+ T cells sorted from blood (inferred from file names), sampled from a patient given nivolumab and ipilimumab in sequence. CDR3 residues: CASSLRQGARYEQYF. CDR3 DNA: TGTGCCAGCAGCCTAAGACAGGGGGCTAGGTACGAGCAGTACTTC.